This TCR beta chain was documented in a study of blood T cell repertoires in COVID-19. Study overall: From T cells, B-cell-depleted T cells, or PBMCs came the material, which was cDNA or gDNA.

Profiled with immunoSEQ multiplex PCR; TCRdb holds only in-frame clones, not every one. The table lists about 35,000 clones, around 85% of them singletons, with 44% in the top ten. This CDR3 region has 14 residues. Per the germline V gene, CDR1 is MNHEY and CDR2 is SVGAGI. V was pared by 7 bases and J by 5 bases, with 8 bases of the junction left unmatched. This chain connects TRBV6-5 to TRBJ2-5, with 9 positions matching TRBD2. The receptor was isolated from a man in his 60s with active or convalescent COVID-19. Input material: peripheral blood. Here the CDR3 reads CASKGGGAFETQYF. The DNA for the CDR3 is TGTGCCAGCAAAGGCGGGGGGGCCTTTGAGACCCAGTACTTC.